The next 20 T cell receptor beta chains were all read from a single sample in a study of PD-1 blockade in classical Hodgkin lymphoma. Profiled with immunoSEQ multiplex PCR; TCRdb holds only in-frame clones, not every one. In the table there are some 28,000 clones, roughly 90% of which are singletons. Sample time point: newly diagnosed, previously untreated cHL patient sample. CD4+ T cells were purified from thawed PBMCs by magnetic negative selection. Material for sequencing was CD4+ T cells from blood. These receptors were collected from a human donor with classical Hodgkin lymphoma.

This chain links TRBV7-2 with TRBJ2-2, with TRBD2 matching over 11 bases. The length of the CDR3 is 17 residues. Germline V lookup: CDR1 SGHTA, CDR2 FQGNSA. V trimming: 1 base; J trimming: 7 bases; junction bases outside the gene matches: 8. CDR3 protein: CASSLDSGRARNGELFF. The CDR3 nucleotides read TGTGCCAGCAGCTTAGATAGCGGGAGGGCCCGGAACGGGGAGCTGTTTTTT.

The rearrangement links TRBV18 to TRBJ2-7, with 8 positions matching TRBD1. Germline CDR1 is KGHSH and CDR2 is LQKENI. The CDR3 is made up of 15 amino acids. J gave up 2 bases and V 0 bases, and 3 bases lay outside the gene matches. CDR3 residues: CASSPPTGGPYEQYF. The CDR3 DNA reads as TGTGCCAGCTCACCACCTACAGGGGGACCCTACGAGCAGTACTTC.

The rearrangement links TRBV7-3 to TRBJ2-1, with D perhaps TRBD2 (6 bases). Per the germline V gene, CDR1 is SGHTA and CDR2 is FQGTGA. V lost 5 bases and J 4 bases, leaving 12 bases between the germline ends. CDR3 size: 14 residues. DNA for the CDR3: TGTGCCAGCAGCACCGGACTACCGTACAATGAGCAGTTCTTC. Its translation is CASSTGLPYNEQFF.

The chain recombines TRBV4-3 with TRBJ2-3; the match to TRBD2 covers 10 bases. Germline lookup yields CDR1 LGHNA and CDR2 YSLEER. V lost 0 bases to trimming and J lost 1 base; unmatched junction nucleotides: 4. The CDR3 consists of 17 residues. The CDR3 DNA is TGCGCCAGCAGCCAAGATACCGGGACTAGCGGCACAGATACGCAGTATTTT. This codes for CASSQDTGTSGTDTQYF.

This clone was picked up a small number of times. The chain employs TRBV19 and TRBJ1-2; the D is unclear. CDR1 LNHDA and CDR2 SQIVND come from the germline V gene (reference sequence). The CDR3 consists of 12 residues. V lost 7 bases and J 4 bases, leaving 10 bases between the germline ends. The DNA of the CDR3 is TGTGCCAGTATGACCACCCCCTATGGCTACACCTTC. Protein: CASMTTPYGYTF.

CDR3 protein: CASSSGVLNFEQYF. Written as DNA, the CDR3 is TGTGCCAGCAGTTCCGGGGTTCTTAACTTCGAGCAGTACTTC. The V call is TRBV6-6, the J call TRBJ2-7; possibly TRBD2 for D (5 bases). V lost 4 bases, J lost 6 bases, and 16 bases lay in between. There are 14 residues in the CDR3. Germline V lookup: CDR1 MNHNY, CDR2 SVGAGI (reference sequence).

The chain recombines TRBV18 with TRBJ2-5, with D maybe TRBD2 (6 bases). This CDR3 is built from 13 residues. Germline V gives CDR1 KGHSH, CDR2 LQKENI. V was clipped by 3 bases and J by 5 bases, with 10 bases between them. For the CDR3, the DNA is TGTGCCAGCTCACCGGAGGGGAGGGAGACCCAGTACTTC. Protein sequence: CASSPEGRETQYF.

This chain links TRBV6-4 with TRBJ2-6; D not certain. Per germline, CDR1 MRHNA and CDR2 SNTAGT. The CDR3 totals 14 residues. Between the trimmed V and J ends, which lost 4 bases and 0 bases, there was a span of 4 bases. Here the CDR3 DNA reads TGTGCCAGCAGTGTCGTCTCTGGGGCCAACGTCCTGACTTTC. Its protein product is CASSVVSGANVLTF.

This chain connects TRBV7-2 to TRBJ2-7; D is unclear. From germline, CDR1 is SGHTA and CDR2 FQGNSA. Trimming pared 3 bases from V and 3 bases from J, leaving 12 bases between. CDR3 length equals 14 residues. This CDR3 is CASSFSKVNYEQYF. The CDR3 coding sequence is TGTGCCAGCAGCTTTAGTAAGGTAAACTACGAGCAGTACTTC.

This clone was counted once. The CDR3 bases are TGTGCCAGCTCAGATGGACTATCGAACACCTACGAGCAGTACTTC. The encoded protein is CASSDGLSNTYEQYF. This chain joins TRBV28 and TRBJ2-7, with D possibly being TRBD2 (6 bases). This CDR3 is 15 amino acids long. CDR1 MDHEN and CDR2 SYDVKM come from the germline V gene. Trimming pared 8 bases from V and 2 bases from J, leaving 19 bases between.

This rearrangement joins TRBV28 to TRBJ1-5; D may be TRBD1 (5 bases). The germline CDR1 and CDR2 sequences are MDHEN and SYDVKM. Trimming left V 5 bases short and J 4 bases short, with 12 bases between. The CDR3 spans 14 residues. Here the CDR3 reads CASSPGTGNQPQHF. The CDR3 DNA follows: TGTGCCAGCAGTCCAGGGACTGGTAATCAGCCCCAGCATTTT.

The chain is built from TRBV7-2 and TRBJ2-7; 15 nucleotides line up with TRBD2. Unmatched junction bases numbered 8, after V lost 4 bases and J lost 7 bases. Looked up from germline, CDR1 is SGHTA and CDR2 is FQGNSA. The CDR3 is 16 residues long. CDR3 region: CASSWGGLAGGFEQYF. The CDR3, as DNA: TGTGCCAGCAGCTGGGGGGGACTAGCGGGAGGATTTGAGCAGTACTTC.

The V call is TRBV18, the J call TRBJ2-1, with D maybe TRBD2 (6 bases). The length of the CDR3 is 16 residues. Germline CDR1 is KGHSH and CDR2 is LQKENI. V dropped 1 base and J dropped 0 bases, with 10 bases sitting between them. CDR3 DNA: TGTGCCAGCTCACCACAGGCGGGAAGCTCCTACAATGAGCAGTTCTTC. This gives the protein CASSPQAGSSYNEQFF.

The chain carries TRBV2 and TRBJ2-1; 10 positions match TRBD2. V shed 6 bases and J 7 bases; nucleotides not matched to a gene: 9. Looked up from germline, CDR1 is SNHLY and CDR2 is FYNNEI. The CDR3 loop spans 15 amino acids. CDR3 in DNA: TGTGCCAGCAGCCCCCCTAGCGGGAGAGAAAATGAGCAGTTCTTC. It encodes CASSPPSGRENEQFF.

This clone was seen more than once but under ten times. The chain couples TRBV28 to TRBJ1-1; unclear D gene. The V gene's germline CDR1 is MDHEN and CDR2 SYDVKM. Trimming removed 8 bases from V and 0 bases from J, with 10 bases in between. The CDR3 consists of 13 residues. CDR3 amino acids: CASGRNMNTEAFF. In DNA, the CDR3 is TGTGCCAGCGGCAGAAACATGAACACTGAAGCTTTCTTT.

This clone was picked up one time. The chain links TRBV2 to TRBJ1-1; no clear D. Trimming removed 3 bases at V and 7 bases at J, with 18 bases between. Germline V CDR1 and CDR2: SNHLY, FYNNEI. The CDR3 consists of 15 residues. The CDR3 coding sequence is TGTGCCAGCAGTGAGAGGCAGCTGATCGGTCATGAAGCTTTCTTT. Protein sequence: CASSERQLIGHEAFF.

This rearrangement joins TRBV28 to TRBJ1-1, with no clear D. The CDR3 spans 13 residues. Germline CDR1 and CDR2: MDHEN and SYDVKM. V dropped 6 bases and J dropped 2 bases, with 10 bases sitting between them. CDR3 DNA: TGTGCCAGCAGGGTGACACTAAACACTGAAGCTTTCTTT. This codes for CASRVTLNTEAFF.

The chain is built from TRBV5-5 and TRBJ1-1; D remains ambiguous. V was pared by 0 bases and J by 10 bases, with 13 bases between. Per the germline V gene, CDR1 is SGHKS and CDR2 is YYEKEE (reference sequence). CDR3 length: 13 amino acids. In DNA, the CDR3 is TGTGCCAGCAGCTTGGAGCCACTAGTAGGAGCTTTCTTT. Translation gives CASSLEPLVGAFF. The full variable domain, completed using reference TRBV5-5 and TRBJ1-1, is DAGVTQSPTHLIKTRGQQVTLRCSPISGHKSVSWYQQVLGQGPQFIFQYYEKEERGRGNFPDRFSARQFPNYSSELNVNALLLGDSALYLCASSLEPLVGAFFGQGTRLTVV.

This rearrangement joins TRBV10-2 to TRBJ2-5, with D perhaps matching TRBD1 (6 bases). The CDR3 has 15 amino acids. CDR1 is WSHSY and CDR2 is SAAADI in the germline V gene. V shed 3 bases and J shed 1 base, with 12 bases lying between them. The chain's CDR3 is CASSDHGTSQETQYF. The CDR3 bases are TGCGCCAGCAGTGACCACGGGACATCCCAAGAGACCCAGTACTTC.

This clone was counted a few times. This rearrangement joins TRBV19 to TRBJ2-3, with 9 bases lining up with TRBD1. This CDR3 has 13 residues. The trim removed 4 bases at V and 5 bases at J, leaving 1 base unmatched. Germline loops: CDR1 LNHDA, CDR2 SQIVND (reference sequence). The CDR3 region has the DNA TGTGCCAGTAGTAGGGACAGGGAAGATACGCAGTATTTT. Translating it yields CASSRDREDTQYF.